This passage covers 20 T cell receptor beta chains from one sample sequenced in a study of CD8 T cells in Susac syndrome. A quantity of about 0.5 to 1 ug RNA underwent reverse transcription using random hexamers. TCRdb re-analysed the immunoSEQ multiplex PCR reads in MiXCR, keeping a single row per CDR3 protein. The sample has 130,000 or so distinct CDR3 sequences; roughly 96% are singletons. The sample comprised CD4+ T cells from PBMCs. These receptors were obtained from a human donor with multiple sclerosis.

The chain carries TRBV15 and TRBJ2-7; 9 nucleotides align to TRBD1. Germline V gives CDR1 LNHNV, CDR2 YYDKDF (reference sequence). The CDR3 runs to 15 residues. V was clipped by 4 bases and J by 0 bases; unmatched bases: 4. The chain's CDR3 is CATSTGTGSSYEQYF. The CDR3 nucleotides are TGTGCCACCAGCACCGGGACAGGGAGCTCCTACGAGCAGTACTTC.

This rearrangement joins TRBV7-6 to TRBJ2-5; D tentatively fits TRBD1 or TRBD2 (6 bases each). V was shortened by 4 bases and J by 5 bases, with 20 bases between the two germline ends. CDR3 size: 16 residues. Germline CDR1 SGHVS, CDR2 FNYEAQ. This CDR3 reads CASSSQTPGASETQYF. For the CDR3, the DNA is TGTGCCAGCAGCTCCCAAACACCGGGGGCATCGGAGACCCAGTACTTC.

This rearrangement joins TRBV29-1 to TRBJ2-1; D gene uncertain. Germline CDR1 SQVTM, CDR2 ANQGSEA. Trimming shortened V by 8 bases and J by 5 bases, and 7 bases separated the two germline ends. This CDR3 is built from 10 residues. The DNA of the CDR3 is TGCAGCTCCGCAAACAATGAGCAGTTCTTC. Protein product: CSSANNEQFF.

The gene calls are TRBV20-1 and TRBJ1-1; maybe TRBD1 (6 bases). The CDR3 runs to 13 residues. The germline gives CDR1 DFQATT, CDR2 SNEGSKA (reference sequence). V was clipped by 8 bases and J by 10 bases, with 23 bases between them. This CDR3 is CSSDGQWVKGAFF. The CDR3 coding sequence is TGCAGTTCAGACGGACAGTGGGTTAAGGGAGCTTTCTTT.

The chain carries TRBV27 and TRBJ2-1; perhaps TRBD1 as D (5 bases). This CDR3 comprises 15 residues. CDR1 and CDR2 (germline): MNHEY, SMNVEV (reference sequence). V lost 5 bases and J lost 2, with 13 bases in between. CDR3 nucleotides: TGTGCCAGCAGTCTTCGGACACGACCCTACAATGAGCAGTTCTTC. Protein: CASSLRTRPYNEQFF.

The chain employs TRBV5-1 and TRBJ2-1; D is perhaps TRBD1 (7 bases). Trimming left V 2 bases short and J 8 bases short, with 17 bases between. The CDR3 runs 15 residues. Per the germline V gene, CDR1 is SGHRS and CDR2 is YFSETQ. The CDR3 loop reads CASSLGGSQGDEQFF. CDR3 nucleotide sequence: TGCGCCAGCAGCTTAGGGGGGTCCCAGGGGGATGAGCAGTTCTTC.

The chain carries TRBV15 and TRBJ1-2; D remains unclear. The CDR3 totals 13 residues. Germline V lookup: CDR1 LNHNV, CDR2 YYDKDF (reference sequence). V was trimmed by 8 bases and J by 2 bases, leaving 12 bases between them. DNA of the CDR3: TGTGCCACCTCCCAGGATAAAAACTATGGCTACACCTTC. Encoded protein: CATSQDKNYGYTF.

This chain links TRBV3-1 with TRBJ2-1, with D possibly TRBD2 on 6 matching bases. Trimming took 1 base from V and 14 from J, leaving 15 bases between them. The germline CDR1 and CDR2 sequences are LGHDT and YNNKEL (reference sequence). CDR3 size: 13 residues. For the CDR3, the DNA is TGTGCCAGCAGCCAAGTCCCGGGAGTGTGGAAGTTCTTC. Amino acids: CASSQVPGVWKFF.

The chain carries TRBV3-1 and TRBJ1-2, with 11 bases fitting TRBD1. V trimming: 5 bases; J trimming: 6 bases; junction bases outside the gene matches: 14. Germline CDR1 reads LGHDT; CDR2 reads YNNKEL (reference sequence). The CDR3 runs to 17 residues. The CDR3 DNA sequence: TGTGCCAGCAGCAACCGGGACAGGGGGACGGGGAGGCATGGCTACACCTTC. It specifies CASSNRDRGTGRHGYTF.

The chain couples TRBV24-1 to TRBJ2-7; D is possibly TRBD1 or TRBD2 (6 bases each). V dropped 5 bases and J dropped 6 bases, with 10 bases sitting between them. Germline V lookup: CDR1 KGHDR, CDR2 SFDVKD. This CDR3 has 12 residues. This chain's CDR3 is CATSVQGGEQYF. In nucleotides, the CDR3 is TGTGCCACCAGTGTACAGGGAGGCGAGCAGTACTTC.

V is TRBV19 and J is TRBJ1-5; D not resolved. The CDR3 covers 15 residues. Trimming took 7 bases from V and 1 from J, leaving 14 bases between them. Looked up from germline, CDR1 is LNHDA and CDR2 is SQIVND (reference sequence). The CDR3 sequence is CASIGLAASNQPQHF. DNA of the CDR3: TGTGCCAGTATTGGTCTTGCTGCGAGCAATCAGCCCCAGCATTTT.

The V gene is TRBV20-1, the J gene TRBJ2-7; 7 nucleotides match TRBD1. With 4 bases clipped from V and 2 bases from J, the junction kept 11 bases outside the gene matches. Germline-derived CDR1 and CDR2 are DFQATT and SNEGSKA (reference sequence). CDR3 length: 15 residues. The CDR3 DNA follows: TGCAGTGCTAAATCACCGGGACAGAACCCCTACGAGCAGTACTTC. Translation gives CSAKSPGQNPYEQYF.

The genes are TRBV20-1 and TRBJ2-2; 8 bases align to TRBD1. Looked up from germline, CDR1 is DFQATT and CDR2 is SNEGSKA (reference sequence). J gave up 3 bases and V 5 bases, and 8 bases lay outside the gene matches. This CDR3 is built from 15 residues. The CDR3 spells CSARDRRLHTGELFF. DNA of the CDR3: TGCAGTGCTCGGGACAGGCGACTCCACACCGGGGAGCTGTTTTTT.

V gene TRBV4-1 combines with J gene TRBJ2-3; D is undetermined. Germline assignment: CDR1 MGHRA and CDR2 YSYEKL. The CDR3 covers 15 residues. The V end was cut by 1 base, the J end by 6 bases, with 14 bases between. CDR3 in amino acids: CASSQVVPTRDTQYF. The CDR3 bases are TGCGCCAGCAGCCAAGTAGTACCCACGAGGGATACGCAGTATTTT.

The J gene is TRBJ2-2, the V gene TRBV27; D not certain. There are 13 residues in the CDR3. Germline V gene lookup returns CDR1 MNHEY and CDR2 SMNVEV (reference sequence). Trimming removed 3 bases from V and 0 bases from J, with 2 bases in between. The CDR3 DNA reads TGTGCCAGCAGTTTCGCGAACACCGGGGAGCTGTTTTTT. It codes for CASSFANTGELFF.

As concerns this clonotype: An end of the junction does not agree with germline; a read error may underlie this. The chain uses TRBV20-1 and TRBJ2-7; a weak D match, TRBD2 (6 bases). The CDR3 length is 9 residues. Germline lookup yields CDR1 DFQATT and CDR2 SNEGSKA (reference sequence). CDR3: CSADLRGDF. In DNA form, the CDR3 reads TGCAGTGCTGACCTTCGCGGGGACTTC.

The rearrangement uses TRBV9 and TRBJ1-6, with D hard to call. The germline gives CDR1 SGDLS, CDR2 YYNGEE. The ends were cut back, 0 bases at V and 8 bases at J, with 15 bases in the middle. The length of the CDR3 is 16 residues. The CDR3 region has the DNA TGTGCCAGCAGCGTAGGCGCAGCTGTCAACGATTCACCCCTCCACTTT. Its protein is CASSVGAAVNDSPLHF.

The V and J genes are TRBV4-1 and TRBJ2-3; D remains ambiguous. The CDR3 consists of 15 residues. From germline, CDR1 is MGHRA and CDR2 YSYEKL. V dropped 1 base and J dropped 4 bases, with 12 bases sitting between them. In DNA, the CDR3 is TGCGCCAGCAGCCAAGGTCCCTTTCTAGCAGATACGCAGTATTTT. Translation: CASSQGPFLADTQYF.

V gene TRBV5-4 combines with J gene TRBJ2-5; 7 bases map to TRBD2. V shed 8 bases and J 2 bases; nucleotides not matched to a gene: 9. CDR3 length: 14 amino acids. Per germline, CDR1 SGHNT and CDR2 YYREEE (reference sequence). As DNA, the CDR3 is TGTGCCAGTACCATGGGAGGGATTCAAGAGACCCAGTACTTC. Amino acids: CASTMGGIQETQYF.

The rearrangement uses TRBV5-1 and TRBJ2-6; tentatively, D is TRBD1 (5 bases). Trimming shortened V by 0 bases and J by 0 bases, and 13 bases separated the two germline ends. The germline gives CDR1 SGHRS, CDR2 YFSETQ. The CDR3 contains 18 residues. Here the CDR3 DNA reads TGCGCCAGCAGCTTGGTAGCCCAGGGAAGCTCTGGGGCCAACGTCCTGACTTTC. Its translation: CASSLVAQGSSGANVLTF.